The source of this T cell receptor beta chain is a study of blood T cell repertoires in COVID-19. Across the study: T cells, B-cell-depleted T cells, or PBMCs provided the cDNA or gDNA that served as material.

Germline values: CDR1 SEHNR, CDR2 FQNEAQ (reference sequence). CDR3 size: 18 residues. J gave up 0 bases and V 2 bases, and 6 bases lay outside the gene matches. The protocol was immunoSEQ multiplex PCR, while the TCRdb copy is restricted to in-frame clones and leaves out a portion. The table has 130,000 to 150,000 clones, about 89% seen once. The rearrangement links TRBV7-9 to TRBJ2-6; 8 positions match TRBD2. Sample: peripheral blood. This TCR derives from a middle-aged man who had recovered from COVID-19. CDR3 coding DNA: TGTGCCAGCAGCTTATACCTAGCGGGTCGCTCTGGGGCCAACGTCCTGACTTTC. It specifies CASSLYLAGRSGANVLTF. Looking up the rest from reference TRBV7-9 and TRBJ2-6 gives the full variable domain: DTGVSQNPRHKITKRGQNVTFRCDPISEHNRLYWYRQTLGQGPEFLTYFQNEAQLEKSRLLSDRFSAERPKGSFSTLEIQRTEQGDSAMYLCASSLYLAGRSGANVLTFGAGSRLTVL.